This T cell receptor beta chain came from a study of shared clonotypes between healthy human individuals. Background on the study: Sampling drew on donors who were a couple of women and a few men aged 18 to 49. Regarding the study as a whole: A small donor pool kept down the genetic and exposure-history diversity that was represented.

There are 14 residues in the CDR3. Trimming removed 3 bases from V and 4 bases from J, with 9 bases in between. CDR1 SGHNT and CDR2 YENEEA come from the germline V gene. In regard to this clone: Its specificity is unknown.

Profiled with immunoSEQ multiplex PCR; TCRdb holds only in-frame clones, not every one. Here the sample spans more than 1,200,000 clones, 98% being singletons. CD4+ cells were split into CD45RA+ naive and CD45RA-negative memory subsets. Specimen: naive CD4+ T cells sorted from blood. Subset indicated: CD45RA+ positively selected. This TCR derives from a young man in good health. The chain links TRBV11-3 to TRBJ2-2; D may be TRBD2 (5 bases). The CDR3 coding sequence is TGTGCCAGCAGCTTCTCGGGGTTCACCGGGGAGCTGTTTTTT. It yields the protein CASSFSGFTGELFF.